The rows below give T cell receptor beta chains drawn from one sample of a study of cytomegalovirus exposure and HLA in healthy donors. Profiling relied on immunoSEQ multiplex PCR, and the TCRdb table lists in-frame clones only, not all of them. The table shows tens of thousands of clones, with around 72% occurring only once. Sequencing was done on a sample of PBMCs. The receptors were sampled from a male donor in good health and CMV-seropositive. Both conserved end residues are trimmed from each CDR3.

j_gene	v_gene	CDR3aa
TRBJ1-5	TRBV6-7	ASSYCLPRGNQPQH
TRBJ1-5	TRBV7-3	ASSSEGGDLQPQH
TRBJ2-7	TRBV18	ASSEGGQGNYEQY
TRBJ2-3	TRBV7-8	ASSYIGGYTDTQY
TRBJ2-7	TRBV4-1	ASSQDLAGGVYEQY
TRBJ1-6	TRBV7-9	ASSQGDSPLH
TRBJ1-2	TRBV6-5	ASSYAGSYGYT
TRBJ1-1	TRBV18	ASSPPVGGNAF
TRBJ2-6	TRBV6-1	ASSDAGSGANVLT
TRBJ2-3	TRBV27	ASSLSGQGLARTQY
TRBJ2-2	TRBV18	ASSGSGTGLLNTGELF
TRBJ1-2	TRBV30	AWTAVDGYT
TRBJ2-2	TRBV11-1	ASSGDTRPGGELF
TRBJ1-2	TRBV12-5	ASGLGRANYGYT
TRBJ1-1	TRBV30	AWSMGGPEAF
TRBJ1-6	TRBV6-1	ASIRTDPGSPLH
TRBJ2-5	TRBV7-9	ASSLAGTSGETQY
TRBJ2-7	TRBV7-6	ASSVAGGPDYEQY
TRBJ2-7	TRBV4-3	ASSQDPLSYEQY
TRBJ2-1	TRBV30	AWSVTGPAYNEQF
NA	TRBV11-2	ASSLAGGAKVEQF
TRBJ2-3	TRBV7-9	ASSLSWATDTQY
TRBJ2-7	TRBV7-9	SSNRLVSYEQY
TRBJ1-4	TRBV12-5	ASGPRIRQGPNEKLF
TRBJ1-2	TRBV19	ASSVGQGQSYGYT
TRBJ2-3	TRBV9	ASSVDATSVGTDTQY
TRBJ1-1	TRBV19	ASSIVTGRRTAF
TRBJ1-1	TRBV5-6	ASSLAAEAF
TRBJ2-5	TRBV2	ASSAYQGETQY
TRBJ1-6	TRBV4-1	ASSQMYTGNSPLH
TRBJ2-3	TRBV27	ASSWAGFSTDTQY
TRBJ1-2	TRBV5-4	ASSLRQPTYGYT
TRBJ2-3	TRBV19	ASSIVTSESTDTQY
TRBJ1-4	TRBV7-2	ASSTTRGGYGKLF
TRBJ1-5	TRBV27	ASSSGRGVYSNQPQH
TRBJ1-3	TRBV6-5	ASSLAGGTGNTIY
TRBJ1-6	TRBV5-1	ASYPGPLGSPLH